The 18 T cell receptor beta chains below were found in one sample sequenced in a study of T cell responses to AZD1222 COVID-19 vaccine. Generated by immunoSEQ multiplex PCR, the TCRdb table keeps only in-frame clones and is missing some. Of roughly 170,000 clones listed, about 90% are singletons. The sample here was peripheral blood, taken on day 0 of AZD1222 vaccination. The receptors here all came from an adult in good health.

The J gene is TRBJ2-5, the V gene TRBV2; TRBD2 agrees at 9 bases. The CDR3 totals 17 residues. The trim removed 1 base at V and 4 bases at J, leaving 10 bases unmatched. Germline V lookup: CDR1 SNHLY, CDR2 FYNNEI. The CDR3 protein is CASSEGLAVRQGETQYF. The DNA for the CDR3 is TGTGCCAGCAGTGAAGGACTAGCGGTACGTCAAGGAGAGACCCAGTACTTC.

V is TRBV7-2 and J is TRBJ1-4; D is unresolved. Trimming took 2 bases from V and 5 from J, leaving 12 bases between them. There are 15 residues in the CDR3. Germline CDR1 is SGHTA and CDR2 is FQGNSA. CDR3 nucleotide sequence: TGTGCCAGCAGCTTAAGTTCGGTAGTCAATGAAAAACTGTTTTTT. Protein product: CASSLSSVVNEKLFF.

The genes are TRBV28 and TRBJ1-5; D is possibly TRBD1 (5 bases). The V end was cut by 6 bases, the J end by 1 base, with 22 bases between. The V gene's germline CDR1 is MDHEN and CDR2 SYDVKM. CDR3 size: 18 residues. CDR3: CASRPNQGSRLSNQPQHF. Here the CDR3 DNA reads TGTGCCAGCAGACCAAACCAGGGTTCGCGGTTAAGCAATCAGCCCCAGCATTTT.

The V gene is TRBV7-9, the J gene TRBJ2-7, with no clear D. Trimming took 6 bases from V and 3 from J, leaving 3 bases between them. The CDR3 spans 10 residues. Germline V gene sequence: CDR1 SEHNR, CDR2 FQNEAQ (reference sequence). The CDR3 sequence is CASSDYEQYF. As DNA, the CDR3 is TGTGCCAGCAGTGACTACGAGCAGTACTTC.

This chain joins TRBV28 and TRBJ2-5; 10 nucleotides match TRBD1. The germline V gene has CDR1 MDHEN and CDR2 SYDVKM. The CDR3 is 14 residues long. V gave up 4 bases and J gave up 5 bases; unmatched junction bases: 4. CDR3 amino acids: CASSSGTGVETQYF. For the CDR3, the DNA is TGTGCCAGCAGTTCCGGGACAGGGGTCGAGACCCAGTACTTC. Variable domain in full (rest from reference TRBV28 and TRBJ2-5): DVKVTQSSRYLVKRTGEKVFLECVQDMDHENMFWYRQDPGLGLRLIYFSYDVKMKEKGDIPEGYSVSREKKERFSLILESASTNQTSMYLCASSSGTGVETQYFGPGTRLLVL.

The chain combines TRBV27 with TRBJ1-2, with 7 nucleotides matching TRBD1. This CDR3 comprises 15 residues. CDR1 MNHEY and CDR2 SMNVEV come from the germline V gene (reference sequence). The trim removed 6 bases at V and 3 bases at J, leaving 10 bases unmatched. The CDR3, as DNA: TGTGCCAGCAGGACCGCGAGGGACAGTTACTATGGCTACACCTTC. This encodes CASRTARDSYYGYTF.

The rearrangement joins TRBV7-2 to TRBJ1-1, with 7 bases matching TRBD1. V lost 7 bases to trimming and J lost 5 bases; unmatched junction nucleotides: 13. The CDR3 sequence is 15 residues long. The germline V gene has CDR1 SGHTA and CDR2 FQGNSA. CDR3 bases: TGTGCCAGCATGCGCTATGGGGACAGTGGGACTGAAGCTTTCTTT. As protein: CASMRYGDSGTEAFF.

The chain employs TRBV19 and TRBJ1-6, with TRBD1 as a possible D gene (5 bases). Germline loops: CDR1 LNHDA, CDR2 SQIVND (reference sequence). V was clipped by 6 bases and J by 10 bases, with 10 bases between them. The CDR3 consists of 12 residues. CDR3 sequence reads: CASSRAGSPLHF. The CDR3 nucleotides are TGTGCCAGTAGCAGGGCTGGGTCACCCCTCCACTTT.

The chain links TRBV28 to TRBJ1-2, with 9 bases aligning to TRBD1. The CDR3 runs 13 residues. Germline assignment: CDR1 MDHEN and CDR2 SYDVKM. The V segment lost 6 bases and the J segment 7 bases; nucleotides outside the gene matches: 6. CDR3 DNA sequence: TGTGCCAGCAGAGCTACAGGGGGCGTTGGCTACACCTTC. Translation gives CASRATGGVGYTF.

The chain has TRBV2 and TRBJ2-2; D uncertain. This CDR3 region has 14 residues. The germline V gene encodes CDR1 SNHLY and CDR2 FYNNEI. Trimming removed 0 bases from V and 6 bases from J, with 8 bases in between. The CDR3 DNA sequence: TGTGCCAGCAGTGAAGCGCCACCCCCCGGGGAGCTGTTTTTT. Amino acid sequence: CASSEAPPPGELFF.

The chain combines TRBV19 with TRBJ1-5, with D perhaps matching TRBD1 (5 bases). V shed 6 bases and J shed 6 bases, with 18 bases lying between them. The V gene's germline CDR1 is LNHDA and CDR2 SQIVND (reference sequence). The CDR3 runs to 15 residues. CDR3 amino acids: CASSSSLRGSQPQHF. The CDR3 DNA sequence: TGTGCCAGTAGCTCCTCACTACGGGGCAGTCAGCCCCAGCATTTT.

Here the CDR3 DNA reads TGTGCCAGCAGTTACGCGGGAGGGACTAGCACAGATACGCAGTATTTT. It specifies CASSYAGGTSTDTQYF. The chain has TRBV6-5 and TRBJ2-3, with 9 bases lining up with TRBD2. This CDR3 has 16 residues. With V trimmed by 2 bases and J by 0 bases, 3 bases remained unmatched. CDR1 is MNHEY, CDR2 SVGAGI, per germline.

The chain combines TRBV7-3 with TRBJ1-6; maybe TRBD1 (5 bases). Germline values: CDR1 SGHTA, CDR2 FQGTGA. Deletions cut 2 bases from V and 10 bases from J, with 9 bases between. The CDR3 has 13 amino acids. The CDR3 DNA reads TGTGCCAGCAGCTTAGAAGGGGAATCACCCCTCCACTTT. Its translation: CASSLEGESPLHF.

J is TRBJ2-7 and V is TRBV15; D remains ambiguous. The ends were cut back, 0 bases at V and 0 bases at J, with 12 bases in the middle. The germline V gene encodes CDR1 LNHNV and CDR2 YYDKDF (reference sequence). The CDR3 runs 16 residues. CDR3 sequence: CATSREPSTSSYEQYF. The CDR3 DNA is TGTGCCACCAGCAGAGAGCCCAGCACGAGCTCCTACGAGCAGTACTTC. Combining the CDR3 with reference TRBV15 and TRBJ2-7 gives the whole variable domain DAMVIQNPRYQVTQFGKPVTLSCSQTLNHNVMYWYQQKSSQAPKLLFHYYDKDFNNEADTPDNFQSRRPNTSFCFLDIRSPGLGDTAMYLCATSREPSTSSYEQYFGPGTRLTVT.

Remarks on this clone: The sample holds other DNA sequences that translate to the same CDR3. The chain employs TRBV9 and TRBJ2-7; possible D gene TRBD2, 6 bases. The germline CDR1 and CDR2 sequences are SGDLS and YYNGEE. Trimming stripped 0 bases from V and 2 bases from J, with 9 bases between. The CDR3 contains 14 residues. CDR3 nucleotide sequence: TGTGCCAGCAGCGTAGGGGGCGGGACCTACGAGCAGTACTTC. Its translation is CASSVGGGTYEQYF.

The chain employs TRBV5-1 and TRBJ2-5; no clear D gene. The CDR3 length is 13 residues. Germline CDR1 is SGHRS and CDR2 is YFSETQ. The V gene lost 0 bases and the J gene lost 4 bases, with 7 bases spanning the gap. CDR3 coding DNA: TGCGCCAGCAGCTTGGTCCCCGGAGAGACCCAGTACTTC. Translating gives CASSLVPGETQYF.

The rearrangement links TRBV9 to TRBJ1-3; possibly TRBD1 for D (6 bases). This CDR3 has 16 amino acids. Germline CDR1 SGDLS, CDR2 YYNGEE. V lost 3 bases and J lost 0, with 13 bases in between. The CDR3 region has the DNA TGTGCCAGCAGCGGAGACAGGAGCCCCTCTGGAAACACCATATATTTT. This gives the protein CASSGDRSPSGNTIYF.

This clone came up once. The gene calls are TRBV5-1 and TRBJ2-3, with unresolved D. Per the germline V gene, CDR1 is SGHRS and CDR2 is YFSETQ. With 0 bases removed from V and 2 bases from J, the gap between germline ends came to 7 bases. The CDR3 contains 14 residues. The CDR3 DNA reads TGCGCCAGCAGCTTGGTTGGCGCCACAGATACGCAGTATTTT. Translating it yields CASSLVGATDTQYF.